This T cell receptor (beta chain) derives from a study of blood T cell repertoires in COVID-19. Study details: The cDNA or gDNA used as material had been derived from T cells, B-cell-depleted T cells, or PBMCs.

Authors' data handling: Cell counts per sample came from amplifying reference gene primers. Assay: immunoSEQ multiplex PCR; the TCRdb copy retains only in-frame clones and omits some. V, J and clone size are those of that table, while D and trimming were read from the DNA. The data show under 300,000 clones, about nine tenths seen once. Participants spanned ages roughly 18 to 95 years and resided in about two dozen US areas. The receptor comes from a woman in her fifties or sixties who had recovered from COVID-19. The sequencing input was PBMCs or T cells enriched from blood (not recorded which).

The CDR3 sequence is CASSPRGGTGSHEQYF. The CDR3 DNA sequence: TGTGCCAGCAGCCCCAGGGGTGGGACAGGGTCCCACGAGCAGTACTTC. The genes are TRBV11-1 and TRBJ2-7, with 9 nucleotides matching TRBD1. J was trimmed by 5 bases and V by 5 bases; bases with no gene match: 13. CDR1 is SGHAT and CDR2 is FQDESV in the germline V gene (reference sequence). The CDR3 covers 16 residues. The complete variable domain, with remaining parts taken from reference TRBV11-1 and TRBJ2-7, reads EAEVAQSPRYKITEKSQAVAFWCDPISGHATLYWYRQILGQGPELLVQFQDESVVDDSQLPKDRFSAERLKGVDSTLKIQPAELGDSAMYLCASSPRGGTGSHEQYFGPGTRLTVT.